This TCR beta chain was obtained from a study of blood T cell repertoires in COVID-19. About the study: Donors in the United States, Italy and Spain gave samples during acute or convalescent COVID-19. T cells, B-cell-depleted T cells, or PBMCs supplied cDNA or gDNA.

In the original processing: The authors estimated nucleated cell counts from reference gene primer amplification. The method was immunoSEQ multiplex PCR; TCRdb's version includes in-frame clones alone and lacks a portion of them. V and J calls plus clone size are reproduced from that table; the DNA served to infer D and trimming. The table lists about 160,000 clones, roughly 91% of them singletons. Trimming removed 3 bases from V and 6 bases from J; junction bases left unmatched: 9. Germline V gene sequence: CDR1 KGHDR, CDR2 SFDVKD. CDR3 length: 16 residues. The V gene is TRBV24-1, the J gene TRBJ2-3; the match to TRBD1 covers 9 bases. This clonotype was sampled from a man between 18 and 35 years old with acute or convalescent COVID-19. The sample taken for sequencing was peripheral blood. The CDR3 region has the DNA TGTGCCACCAGTGATGTGGGGACAGGGAGTCCGGATACGCAGTATTTT. Encoded protein: CATSDVGTGSPDTQYF.